This T cell receptor (beta chain) was observed in a study of blood T cell repertoires in COVID-19. Germline V gene lookup returns CDR1 LGHDT and CDR2 YNNKEL (reference sequence). The CDR3 loop spans 13 amino acids. Trimming cost V 7 bases and J 8 bases; bases outside gene matches: 7. Sequencing was performed with immunoSEQ multiplex PCR; in TCRdb, only in-frame clones are kept and a portion is missing. This table has 150,000 or so clones, approximately 82% appearing once. This rearrangement joins TRBV3-1 (or the pseudogene TRBV3-2) to TRBJ2-1, with 8 positions matching TRBD2. Sequences were obtained from PBMCs or T cells enriched from blood (not recorded which). The TCR sequence derives from a woman aged 50 to 60 who had recovered from COVID-19. In DNA, the CDR3 is TGTGCCAGCACCTCACCGACTAGCGATGAGCAGTTCTTC. Amino acid sequence: CASTSPTSDEQFF.